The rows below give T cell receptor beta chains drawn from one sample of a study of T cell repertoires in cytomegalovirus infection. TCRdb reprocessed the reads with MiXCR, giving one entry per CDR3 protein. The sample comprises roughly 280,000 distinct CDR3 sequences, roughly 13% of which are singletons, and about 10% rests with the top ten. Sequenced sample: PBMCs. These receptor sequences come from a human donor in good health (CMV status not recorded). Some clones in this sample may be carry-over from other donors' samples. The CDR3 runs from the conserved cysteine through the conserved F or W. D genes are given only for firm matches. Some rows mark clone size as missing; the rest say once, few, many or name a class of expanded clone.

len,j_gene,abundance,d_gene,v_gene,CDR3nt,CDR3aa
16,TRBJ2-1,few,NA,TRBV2,TGTGCCAGCAGTGATGAGGCAGTTTCAACCTACAATGAGCAGTTCTTC,CASSDEAVSTYNEQFF
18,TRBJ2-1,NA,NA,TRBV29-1,TGCAGCGTTGTGGGGGGGTTGGGGGGGGGCAGCTCCTACAATGAGCAGTTCTTC,CSVVGGLGGGSSYNEQFF
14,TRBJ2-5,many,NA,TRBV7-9,TGTGCCAGCAGCCTTCGGGAGACTGCAGAGACCCAGTACTTC,CASSLRETAETQYF
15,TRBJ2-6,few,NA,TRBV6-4,TGTGCCAGCAGTCCCGCAGGGTCTGGGGCCAACGTCCTGACTTTC,CASSPAGSGANVLTF
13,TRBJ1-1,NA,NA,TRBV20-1,TGCAGTGCCCCGTATCGGGCGGGTACTGAAGCTTTCTTT,CSAPYRAGTEAFF
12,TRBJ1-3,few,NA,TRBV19,TGTGCCTGTAGGAGCTCTGGAAACACCATATATTTT,CACRSSGNTIYF
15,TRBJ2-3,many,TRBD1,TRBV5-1,TGCGCCAGCAGCATCGGGACAGCGGTGATAAATACGCAGTATTTT,CASSIGTAVINTQYF
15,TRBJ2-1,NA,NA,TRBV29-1,TGCAGCGTTCAGCCGGGACTGGTGCCAGGGAATGAGCAGTTCTTC,CSVQPGLVPGNEQFF
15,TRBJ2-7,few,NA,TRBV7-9,TGTGCCAGCAGCCCGCCGGGACCGAGGACCGGGGAGCAGTACTTC,CASSPPGPRTGEQYF
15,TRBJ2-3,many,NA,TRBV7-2,TGTGCCAGCAGCTCAAGGACCGAACTAGCCGATACGCAGTATTTT,CASSSRTELADTQYF
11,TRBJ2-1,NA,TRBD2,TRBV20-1,TGCAGTGCGGGAGCGGGAAATCAGCAGTTCTTC,CSAGAGNQQFF
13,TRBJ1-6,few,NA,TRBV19,TGTGCCAGTAAGACGGACTATAATTCACCCCTCCACTTT,CASKTDYNSPLHF
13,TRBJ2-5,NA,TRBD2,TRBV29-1,TGCAGCGTAGGGGAGGGCGTCCAAGAGACCCAGTACTTC,CSVGEGVQETQYF
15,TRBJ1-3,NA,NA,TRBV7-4,TGTGCCAGCAGGCCTCCTCAGCCGAGTGGAAACACCATATATTTT,CASRPPQPSGNTIYF
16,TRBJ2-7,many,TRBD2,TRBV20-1,TGCAGTGCTAATTCAGGACTAGCGACGAGCTCCTACGAGCAGTACTTC,CSANSGLATSSYEQYF